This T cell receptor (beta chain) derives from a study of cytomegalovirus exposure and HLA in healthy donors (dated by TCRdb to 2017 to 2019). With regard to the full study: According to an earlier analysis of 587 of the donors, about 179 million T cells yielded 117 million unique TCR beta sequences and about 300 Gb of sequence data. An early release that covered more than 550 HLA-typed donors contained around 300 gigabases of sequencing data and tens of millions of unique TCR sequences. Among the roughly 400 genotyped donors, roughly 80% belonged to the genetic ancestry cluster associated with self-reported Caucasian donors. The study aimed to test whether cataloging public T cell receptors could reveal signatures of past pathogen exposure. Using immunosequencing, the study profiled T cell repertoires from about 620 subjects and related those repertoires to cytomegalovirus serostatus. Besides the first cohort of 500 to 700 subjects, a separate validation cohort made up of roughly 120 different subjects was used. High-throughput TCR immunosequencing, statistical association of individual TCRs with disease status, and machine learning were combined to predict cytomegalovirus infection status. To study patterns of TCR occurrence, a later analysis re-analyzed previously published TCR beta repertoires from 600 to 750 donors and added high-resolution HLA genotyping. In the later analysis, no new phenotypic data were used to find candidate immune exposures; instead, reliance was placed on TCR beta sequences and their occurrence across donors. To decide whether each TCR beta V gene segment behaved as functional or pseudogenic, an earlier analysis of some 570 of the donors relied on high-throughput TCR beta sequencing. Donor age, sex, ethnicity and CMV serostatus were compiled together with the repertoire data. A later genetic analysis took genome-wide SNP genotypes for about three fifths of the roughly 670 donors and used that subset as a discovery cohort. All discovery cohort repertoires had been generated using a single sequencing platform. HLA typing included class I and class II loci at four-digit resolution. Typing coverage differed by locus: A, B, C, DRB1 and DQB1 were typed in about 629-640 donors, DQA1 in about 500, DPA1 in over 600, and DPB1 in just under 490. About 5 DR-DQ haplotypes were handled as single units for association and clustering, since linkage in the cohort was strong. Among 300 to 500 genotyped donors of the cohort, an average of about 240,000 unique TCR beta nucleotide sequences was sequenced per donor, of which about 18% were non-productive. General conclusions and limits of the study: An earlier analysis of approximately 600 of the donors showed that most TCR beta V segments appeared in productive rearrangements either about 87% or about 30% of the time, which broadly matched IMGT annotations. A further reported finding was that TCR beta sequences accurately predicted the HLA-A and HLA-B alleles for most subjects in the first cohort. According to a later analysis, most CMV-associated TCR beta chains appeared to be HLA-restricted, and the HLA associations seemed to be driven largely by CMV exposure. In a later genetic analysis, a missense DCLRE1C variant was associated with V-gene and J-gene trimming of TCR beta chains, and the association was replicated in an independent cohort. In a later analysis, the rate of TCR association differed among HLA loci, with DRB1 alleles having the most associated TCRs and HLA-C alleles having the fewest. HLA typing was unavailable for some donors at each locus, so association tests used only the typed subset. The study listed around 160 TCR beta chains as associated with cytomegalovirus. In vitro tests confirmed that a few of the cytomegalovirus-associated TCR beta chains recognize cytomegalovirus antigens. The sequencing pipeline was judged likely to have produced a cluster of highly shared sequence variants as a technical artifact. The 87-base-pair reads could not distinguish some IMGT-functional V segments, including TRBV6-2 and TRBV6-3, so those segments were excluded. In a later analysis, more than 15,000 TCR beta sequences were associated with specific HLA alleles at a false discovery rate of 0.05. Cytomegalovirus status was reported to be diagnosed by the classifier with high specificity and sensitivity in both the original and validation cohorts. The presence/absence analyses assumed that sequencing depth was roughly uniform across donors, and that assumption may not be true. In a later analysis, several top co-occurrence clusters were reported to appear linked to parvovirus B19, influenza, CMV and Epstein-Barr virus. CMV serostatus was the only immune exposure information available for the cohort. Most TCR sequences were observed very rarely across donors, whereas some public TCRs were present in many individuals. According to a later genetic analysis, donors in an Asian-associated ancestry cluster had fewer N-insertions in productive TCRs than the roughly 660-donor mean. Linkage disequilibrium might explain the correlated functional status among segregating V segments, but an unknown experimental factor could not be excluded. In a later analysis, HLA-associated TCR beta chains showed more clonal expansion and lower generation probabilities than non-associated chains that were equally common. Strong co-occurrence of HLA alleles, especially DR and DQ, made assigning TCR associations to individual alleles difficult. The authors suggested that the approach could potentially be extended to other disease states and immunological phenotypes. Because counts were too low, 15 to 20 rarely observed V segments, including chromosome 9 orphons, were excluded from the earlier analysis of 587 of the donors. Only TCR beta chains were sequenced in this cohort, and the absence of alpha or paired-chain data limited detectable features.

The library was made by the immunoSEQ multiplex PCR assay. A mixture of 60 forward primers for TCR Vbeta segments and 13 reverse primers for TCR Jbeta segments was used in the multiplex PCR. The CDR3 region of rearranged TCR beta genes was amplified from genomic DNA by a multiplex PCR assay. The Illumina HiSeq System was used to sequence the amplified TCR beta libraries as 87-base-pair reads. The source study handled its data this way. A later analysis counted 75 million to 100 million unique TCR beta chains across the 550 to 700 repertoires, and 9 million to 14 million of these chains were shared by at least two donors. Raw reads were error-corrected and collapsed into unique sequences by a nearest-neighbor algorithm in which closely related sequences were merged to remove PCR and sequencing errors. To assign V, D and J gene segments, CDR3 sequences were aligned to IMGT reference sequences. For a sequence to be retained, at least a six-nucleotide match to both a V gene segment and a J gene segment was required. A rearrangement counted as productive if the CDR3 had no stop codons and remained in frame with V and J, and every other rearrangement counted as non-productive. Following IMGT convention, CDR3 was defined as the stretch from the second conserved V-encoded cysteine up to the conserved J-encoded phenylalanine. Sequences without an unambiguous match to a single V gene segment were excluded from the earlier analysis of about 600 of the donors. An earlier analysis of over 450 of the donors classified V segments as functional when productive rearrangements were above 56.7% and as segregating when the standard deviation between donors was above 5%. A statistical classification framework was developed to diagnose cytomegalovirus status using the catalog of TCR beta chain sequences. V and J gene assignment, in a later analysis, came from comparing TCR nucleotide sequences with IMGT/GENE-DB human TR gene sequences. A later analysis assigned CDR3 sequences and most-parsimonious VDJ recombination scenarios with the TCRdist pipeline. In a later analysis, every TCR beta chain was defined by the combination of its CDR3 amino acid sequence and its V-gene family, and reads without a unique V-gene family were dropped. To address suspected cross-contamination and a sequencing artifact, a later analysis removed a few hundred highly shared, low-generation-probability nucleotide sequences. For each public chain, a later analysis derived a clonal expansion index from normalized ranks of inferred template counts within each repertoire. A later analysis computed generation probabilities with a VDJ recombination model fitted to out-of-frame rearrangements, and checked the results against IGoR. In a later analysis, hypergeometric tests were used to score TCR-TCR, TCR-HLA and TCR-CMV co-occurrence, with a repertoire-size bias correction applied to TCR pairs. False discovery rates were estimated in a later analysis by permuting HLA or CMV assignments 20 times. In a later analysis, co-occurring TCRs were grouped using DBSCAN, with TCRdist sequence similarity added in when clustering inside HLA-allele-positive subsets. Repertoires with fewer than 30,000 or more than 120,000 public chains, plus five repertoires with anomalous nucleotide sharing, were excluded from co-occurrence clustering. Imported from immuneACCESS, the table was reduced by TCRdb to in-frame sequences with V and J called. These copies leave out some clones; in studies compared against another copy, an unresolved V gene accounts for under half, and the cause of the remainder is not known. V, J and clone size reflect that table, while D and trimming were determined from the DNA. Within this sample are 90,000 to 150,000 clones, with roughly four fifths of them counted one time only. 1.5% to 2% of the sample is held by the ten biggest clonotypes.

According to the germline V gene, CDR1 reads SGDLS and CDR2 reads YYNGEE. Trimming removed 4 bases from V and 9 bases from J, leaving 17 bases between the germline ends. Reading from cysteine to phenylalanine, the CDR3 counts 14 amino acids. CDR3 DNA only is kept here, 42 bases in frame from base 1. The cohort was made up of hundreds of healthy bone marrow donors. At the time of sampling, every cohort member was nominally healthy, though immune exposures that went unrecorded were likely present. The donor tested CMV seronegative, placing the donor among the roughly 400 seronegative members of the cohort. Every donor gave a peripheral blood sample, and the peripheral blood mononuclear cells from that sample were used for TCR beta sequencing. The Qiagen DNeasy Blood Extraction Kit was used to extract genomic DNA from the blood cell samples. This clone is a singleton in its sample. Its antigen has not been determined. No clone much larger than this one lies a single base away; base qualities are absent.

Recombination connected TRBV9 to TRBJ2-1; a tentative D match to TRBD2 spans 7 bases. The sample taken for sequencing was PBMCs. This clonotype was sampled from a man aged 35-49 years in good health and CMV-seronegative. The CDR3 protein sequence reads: CASSPRRGAGEQFF. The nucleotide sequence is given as TGTGCCAGCAGCCCTCGTCGGGGGGCGGGTGAGCAGTTCTTC.